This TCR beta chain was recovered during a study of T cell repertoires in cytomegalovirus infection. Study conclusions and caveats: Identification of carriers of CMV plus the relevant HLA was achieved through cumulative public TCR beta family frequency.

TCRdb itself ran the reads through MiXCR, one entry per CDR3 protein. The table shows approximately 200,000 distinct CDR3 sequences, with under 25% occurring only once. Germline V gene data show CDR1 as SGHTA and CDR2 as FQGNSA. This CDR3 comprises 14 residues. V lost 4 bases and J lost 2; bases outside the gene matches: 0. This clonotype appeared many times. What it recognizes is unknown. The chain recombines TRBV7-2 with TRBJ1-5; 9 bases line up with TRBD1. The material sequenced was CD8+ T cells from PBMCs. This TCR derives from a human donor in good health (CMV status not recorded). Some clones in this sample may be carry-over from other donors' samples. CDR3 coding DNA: TGTGCCAGCAGCTGGACAGGGGGCAATCAGCCCCAGCATTTT. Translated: CASSWTGGNQPQHF.